Following are 17 T cell receptor beta chains from one sample sequenced in a study of cytomegalovirus exposure and HLA in healthy donors. The PCR had 60 Vbeta and 13 Jbeta primers. TCRdb's table, derived via immunoSEQ multiplex PCR, lists solely in-frame clones and lacks some. This table has tens of thousands of clones, under 80% appearing once. Material for sequencing was PBMCs. The receptor set was obtained from a woman in her twenties or thirties in good health and CMV-seronegative.

The V and J genes are TRBV6-1 and TRBJ2-7; TRBD2 matches at 7 bases. V was clipped by 6 bases and J by 4 bases; unmatched bases: 12. Germline values: CDR1 MNHNS, CDR2 SASEGT. The CDR3 is made up of 15 amino acids. The DNA of the CDR3 is TGTGCCAGCAGAACCGATCTAGCGGCAGATTACGAGCAGTACTTC. Amino acids: CASRTDLAADYEQYF.

The chain links TRBV5-1 to TRBJ2-1; weak D call: TRBD1 (5 bases). Trimming removed 2 bases at V and 2 bases at J, with 8 bases between. Germline CDR1 reads SGHRS; CDR2 reads YFSETQ. The CDR3 is made up of 14 amino acids. The CDR3 DNA reads as TGCGCCAGCAGCTTACAGGCAACCTACAATGAGCAGTTCTTC. Residues: CASSLQATYNEQFF. Supplemented by reference TRBV5-1 and TRBJ2-1, the full variable domain reads KAGVTQTPRYLIKTRGQQVTLSCSPISGHRSVSWYQQTPGQGLQFLFEYFSETQRNKGNFPGRFSGRQFSNSRSEMNVSTLELGDSALYLCASSLQATYNEQFFGPGTRLTVL.

In the case of this clone: One end of the junction fails to match germline, which may point to a read error. In the same sample, other DNA sequences code for this CDR3. The chain joins TRBV7-2 to TRBJ2-7; 9 bases fit TRBD1. The length of the CDR3 is 16 residues. From germline, CDR1 is SGHTA and CDR2 FQGNSA. CDR3 nucleotide sequence: TGTGCCAGCAGCTTAGCGTTGGGGACAGGGAGCAACGAGCAGTACTTT. Protein: CASSLALGTGSNEQYF.

This chain joins TRBV6-1 and TRBJ2-3; D might be TRBD1 (6 bases). This CDR3 is built from 13 residues. Trimming left V 5 bases short and J 3 bases short, with 9 bases between. Germline V CDR1 and CDR2: MNHNS, SASEGT. The CDR3 loop is CASSTGFTDTQYF. The CDR3 nucleotides are TGTGCCAGCAGTACAGGGTTTACAGATACGCAGTATTTT.

The rearrangement uses TRBV6-1 and TRBJ2-7, with 8 bases aligning to TRBD1. The CDR3 is 15 residues long. V was pared by 4 bases and J by 0 bases, with 5 bases of the junction left unmatched. Germline V gives CDR1 MNHNS, CDR2 SASEGT. The CDR3: CASSARGTGSYEQYF. In DNA, the CDR3 is TGTGCCAGCAGTGCCAGGGGGACAGGCTCCTACGAGCAGTACTTC.

Concerning this clone: Distinct nucleotide sequences in the sample also encode this CDR3. The V gene is TRBV7-8, the J gene TRBJ2-3; 10 nucleotides match TRBD2. The ends lost 3 bases at V and 0 bases at J; junction bases unmatched: 6. CDR3 length: 17 residues. CDR1 SGHVS and CDR2 FQNEAQ come from the germline V gene. Here the CDR3 reads CASSFLAGALSTDTQYF. DNA of the CDR3: TGTGCCAGCAGCTTTCTAGCGGGAGCCCTTAGCACAGATACGCAGTATTTT.

The genes are TRBV12-5 and TRBJ1-2; 10 bases match TRBD1. V lost 0 bases to trimming and J lost 8 bases; unmatched junction nucleotides: 9. Germline V lookup: CDR1 LGHNT, CDR2 FRNRAP. The CDR3 spans 16 residues. The CDR3 loop is CASGLVPGTGVDGYTF. CDR3 bases: TGTGCTAGTGGTTTGGTTCCCGGGACAGGGGTGGACGGCTACACCTTC. Drawing the rest from reference TRBV12-5 and TRBJ1-2, the complete variable domain is DARVTQTPRHKVTEMGQEVTMRCQPILGHNTVFWYRQTMMQGLELLAYFRNRAPLDDSGMPKDRFSAEMPDATLATLKIQPSEPRDSAVYFCASGLVPGTGVDGYTFGSGTRLTVV.

J is TRBJ2-3 and V is TRBV6-5; D possibly corresponds to TRBD2 (5 bases). Germline V lookup: CDR1 MNHEY, CDR2 SVGAGI. This CDR3 is 16 amino acids long. With 2 bases removed from V and 8 bases from J, the gap between germline ends came to 20 bases. CDR3 nucleotides: TGTGCCAGCAGTTACGGACCTACTAGTCCCCCGGGTACGCAGTATTTT. Translating gives CASSYGPTSPPGTQYF.

The rearrangement uses TRBV28 and TRBJ2-2; 7 bases match TRBD1. This CDR3 is 15 amino acids long. In germline, CDR1 is MDHEN, CDR2 SYDVKM. J lost 2 bases, V lost 7 bases, and 7 bases had no gene match. As DNA, the CDR3 is TGTGCCAGCAAACCGGGACAGCTTAACACCGGGGAGCTGTTTTTT. Amino acids: CASKPGQLNTGELFF.

J is TRBJ2-7 and V is TRBV27, with 10 bases matching TRBD1. Losses at the gene ends were 6 bases for V and 7 bases for J; bases not matched to a gene: 9. There are 14 residues in the CDR3. CDR1 is MNHEY, CDR2 SMNVEV, per germline (reference sequence). DNA of the CDR3: TGTGCCAGCAGCCGGGACAGGGGACTTGGGGAGCAGTACTTC. Translation gives CASSRDRGLGEQYF.

The J gene is TRBJ2-7, the V gene TRBV13; TRBD1 matches 10 bases. Losses at the gene ends were 4 bases for V and 2 bases for J; bases not matched to a gene: 8. Germline V gene lookup returns CDR1 PRHDT and CDR2 FYEKMQ (reference sequence). The CDR3 runs to 16 residues. The CDR3 here is CASSSTTGGHPYEQYV. The DNA of the CDR3 is TGTGCCAGCAGCTCCACGACAGGGGGCCACCCCTACGAGCAGTACGTC.

The chain links TRBV28 to TRBJ1-3, with a tentative D call TRBD1 (5 bases). CDR3 length: 14 residues. Germline V lookup: CDR1 MDHEN, CDR2 SYDVKM. V was shortened by 3 bases and J by 4 bases, with 10 bases between the two germline ends. CDR3: CASSLPTVGNTIYF. The CDR3 bases are TGTGCCAGCAGTTTGCCGACAGTCGGAAACACCATATATTTT.

This clone was seen more than once but under ten times. This chain links TRBV7-9 with TRBJ2-5, with a possible D match to TRBD2 (5 bases). The CDR3 is 13 residues long. Between the trimmed V and J ends, which lost 1 base and 5 bases, there was a span of 8 bases. CDR1 is SEHNR, CDR2 FQNEAQ, per germline (reference sequence). The CDR3 here is CASSLERKETQYF. The CDR3 coding sequence is TGTGCCAGCAGCTTAGAGCGGAAGGAGACCCAGTACTTC.

The rearrangement links TRBV30 to TRBJ1-2; D perhaps matches TRBD1 (6 bases). The V gene lost 2 bases and the J gene lost 7 bases, with 20 bases spanning the gap. The CDR3 extends over 15 amino acids. Germline loops: CDR1 GTSNPN, CDR2 SVGIG (reference sequence). This CDR3 is CAWSIGWEGGGGYTF. Written as DNA, the CDR3 is TGTGCCTGGAGTATAGGGTGGGAGGGGGGTGGTGGCTACACCTTC.

In this sample, this clone turned up once. The CDR3 bases are TGTGCCAGCAGTTTAGGGGGGTACAATGAGCAGTTCTTC. Protein: CASSLGGYNEQFF. V gene TRBV28 combines with J gene TRBJ2-1; D is possibly TRBD2 (6 bases). Germline V gene data show CDR1 as MDHEN and CDR2 as SYDVKM. The V and J ends lost 2 bases and 4 bases respectively, with 6 bases between them. The CDR3 covers 13 residues.

V is TRBV5-1 and J is TRBJ1-1; 7 nucleotides match TRBD1. Trimming removed 3 bases from V and 7 bases from J; junction bases left unmatched: 12. Germline V gene sequence: CDR1 SGHRS, CDR2 YFSETQ. This CDR3 is 15 amino acids long. As DNA, the CDR3 is TGCGCCAGCAGCTCCCAACAGGGGAGAAGTCGTGAAGCTTTCTTT. It specifies CASSSQQGRSREAFF. The variable domain in full, completed from reference TRBV5-1 and TRBJ1-1, reads KAGVTQTPRYLIKTRGQQVTLSCSPISGHRSVSWYQQTPGQGLQFLFEYFSETQRNKGNFPGRFSGRQFSNSRSEMNVSTLELGDSALYLCASSSQQGRSREAFFGQGTRLTVV.

This clone has a handful of counts. V is TRBV29-1 and J is TRBJ2-3, with D perhaps TRBD2 (6 bases). Germline V gene sequence: CDR1 SQVTM, CDR2 ANQGSEA. V was trimmed by 3 bases and J by 4 bases, leaving 17 bases between them. The CDR3 is 15 amino acids. CDR3 DNA sequence: TGCAGCGTTGAGGTTTGGCAGGGAGGTGCAGATACGCAGTATTTT. Encoded protein: CSVEVWQGGADTQYF.